This T cell receptor beta chain is drawn from a study of OX40 agonist ivuxolimab in advanced cancers. Across the study: With ivuxolimab, an agonistic anti-OX40 (CD134) antibody, patients were treated.

The CDR3 consists of 13 residues. Trimming removed 8 bases from V and 7 bases from J, with 16 bases in between. Germline V gene lookup returns CDR1 SNHLY and CDR2 FYNNEI. Only in-frame clones appear in the TCRdb table, and some are missing; sequencing was by immunoSEQ multiplex PCR. The sample has around 69,000 clones, 75% to 90% seen once. Blood sampling was done at baseline, cycle 4 day 1, and cycle 7 day 1. The material was CD4+ or CD8+ T cells sorted from blood, obtained in a trial of the OX40 agonist ivuxolimab. This sequence joins TRBV2 and TRBJ2-3, with D maybe TRBD2 (6 bases). The origin of this receptor is an adult with an advanced solid tumor such as melanoma, head and neck, liver or kidney cancer. The CDR3 DNA follows: TGTGCCAGCGGGAGGTGGGCCCGGAATACGCAGTATTTT. This gives the protein CASGRWARNTQYF.